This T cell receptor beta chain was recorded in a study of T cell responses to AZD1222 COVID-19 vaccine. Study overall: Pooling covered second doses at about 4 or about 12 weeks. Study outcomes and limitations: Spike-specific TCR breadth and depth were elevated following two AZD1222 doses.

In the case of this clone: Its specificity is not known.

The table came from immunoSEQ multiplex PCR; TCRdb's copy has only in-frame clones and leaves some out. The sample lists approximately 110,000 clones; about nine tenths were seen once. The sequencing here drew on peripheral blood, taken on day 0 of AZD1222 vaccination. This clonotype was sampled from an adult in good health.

Here the CDR3 reads CASSLFGGANYGYTF. The CDR3, as DNA: TGTGCCAGCAGTTTATTTGGGGGGGCCAACTATGGCTACACCTTC. The chain combines TRBV28 with TRBJ1-2; a weak D match, TRBD1 (6 bases). Trimming left V 1 base short and J 2 bases short, with 11 bases between. Per the germline V gene, CDR1 is MDHEN and CDR2 is SYDVKM. The CDR3 loop spans 15 amino acids.